The next 18 T cell receptor beta chains were all read from a single sample in a study of graft-versus-host responses after intestinal transplantation. Some clones are missing from TCRdb's copy, which holds only in-frame ones; the method was immunoSEQ multiplex PCR. The sample comprises over 80,000 clones, about 84% of which are singletons, and under 1.5% rests with the top ten. Sequenced here: PBMCs, sampled 255 days after intestinal transplant. The origin of the receptors is a human patient who received an intestinal transplant, so some T cells may come from the graft donor.

V is TRBV30 and J is TRBJ1-2, with a tentative D call TRBD1 (6 bases). The CDR3 contains 14 residues. Germline assignment: CDR1 GTSNPN and CDR2 SVGIG (reference sequence). V lost 0 bases and J lost 7, with 15 bases in between. CDR3 nucleotides: TGTGCCTGGAGTGTACTTGGGGGGGCGATTGGCTACACCTTC. Its protein product is CAWSVLGGAIGYTF.

This clone is a singleton in its sample. The chain recombines TRBV6-1 with TRBJ2-2, with D possibly matching TRBD2 (6 bases). The CDR3 has 15 amino acids. Germline CDR1 is MNHNS and CDR2 is SASEGT. V gave up 6 bases and J gave up 7 bases, with 18 bases separating them. The CDR3 DNA follows: TGTGCCAGCAGCTTTCTGACGGGGGTTCACGGGGAGCTGTTTTTT. Residues: CASSFLTGVHGELFF.

V usage is TRBV6-1 and J usage is TRBJ2-1; TRBD2 aligns across 13 bases. The V segment lost 4 bases and the J segment 6 bases; nucleotides outside the gene matches: 0. This CDR3 is built from 14 residues. The germline CDR1 and CDR2 sequences are MNHNS and SASEGT. In nucleotides, the CDR3 is TGTGCCAGCAGTGGACTAGCGGGGGGCAATGAGCAGTTCTTC. It yields the protein CASSGLAGGNEQFF.

The gene calls are TRBV19 and TRBJ1-3; no reliable D call. The CDR3 totals 15 residues. Germline V CDR1 and CDR2: LNHDA, SQIVND (reference sequence). The ends were cut back, 6 bases at V and 0 bases at J, with 12 bases in the middle. The CDR3 nucleotides are TGTGCCAGTAGCACCGACGGAAACTCTGGAAACACCATATATTTT. It is translated as CASSTDGNSGNTIYF.

V and J are TRBV19 and TRBJ2-3; 12 bases fit TRBD2. The V gene end was trimmed by 4 bases and the J gene end by 0 bases; junction bases not matched to a gene: 17. Germline CDR1 LNHDA, CDR2 SQIVND (reference sequence). The CDR3 extends over 21 amino acids. In DNA, the CDR3 is TGTGCCAGTAGTAGACTAGCGGGAGAAATTTGGGAATCCTCTAGCACAGATACGCAGTATTTT. It translates to CASSRLAGEIWESSSTDTQYF.

The gene calls are TRBV28 and TRBJ1-5; 8 bases are a match to TRBD1. The V gene end was trimmed by 4 bases and the J gene end by 4 bases; junction bases not matched to a gene: 9. CDR1 and CDR2 (germline): MDHEN, SYDVKM. The CDR3 loop spans 16 amino acids. CDR3 nucleotides: TGTGCCAGCAGTTCTCCGGACAGGGCTAAAAATCAGCCCCAGCATTTT. It is translated as CASSSPDRAKNQPQHF.

This clone has more than one count but fewer than ten. The chain carries TRBV7-9 and TRBJ1-6; TRBD1 is a possible D gene (6 bases). Germline V gene lookup returns CDR1 SEHNR and CDR2 FQNEAQ (reference sequence). The CDR3 totals 14 residues. V dropped 1 base and J dropped 8 bases, with 9 bases sitting between them. CDR3 nucleotide sequence: TGTGCCAGCAGCTTAGATCAGGGGTATTCACCCCTCCACTTT. Its protein product is CASSLDQGYSPLHF. Drawing the rest from reference TRBV7-9 and TRBJ1-6, the complete variable domain is DTGVSQNPRHKITKRGQNVTFRCDPISEHNRLYWYRQTLGQGPEFLTYFQNEAQLEKSRLLSDRFSAERPKGSFSTLEIQRTEQGDSAMYLCASSLDQGYSPLHFGNGTRLTVT.

The CDR3 protein is CASSLDSHAFGDTQYF. In DNA, the CDR3 is TGTGCCAGCAGCCTCGACAGTCACGCATTTGGAGATACGCAGTATTTT. The rearrangement links TRBV7-8 to TRBJ2-3; perhaps TRBD1 as D (5 bases). Looked up from germline, CDR1 is SGHVS and CDR2 is FQNEAQ. Trimming left V 5 bases short and J 5 bases short, with 20 bases between. The CDR3 runs 16 residues.

The genes are TRBV2 and TRBJ2-1, with TRBD2 identical over 8 bases. Germline V gene sequence: CDR1 SNHLY, CDR2 FYNNEI. V lost 3 bases, J lost 1 base, and 5 bases stayed unmatched. The CDR3 runs to 16 residues. The CDR3 reads CASSDSSGGSYNEQFF. The CDR3 DNA reads as TGTGCCAGCAGTGACTCGAGCGGGGGTTCCTACAATGAGCAGTTCTTC.

A few counts support this clone. Its ends do not fully match the called genes, so a read error is possible. The rearrangement joins TRBV7-7 to TRBJ2-2, with a tentative D call TRBD1 (6 bases). Per germline, CDR1 SSHAT and CDR2 FNYEAQ (reference sequence). The CDR3 is 14 amino acids. In nucleotides, the CDR3 is TGTGCTAGCAGTCAGGACAGAAAGGCCGGGGAGCTGTTTTTT. It specifies CASSQDRKAGELFF.

J is TRBJ2-6 and V is TRBV7-6, with a tentative D call TRBD2 (6 bases). V lost 5 bases and J lost 0, with 11 bases in between. This CDR3 has 16 amino acids. Germline V gene data show CDR1 as SGHVS and CDR2 as FNYEAQ. The DNA for the CDR3 is TGTGCCAGCAGCCCTTTGGGGGGCTCTGGGGCCAACGTCCTGACTTTC. This translates into CASSPLGGSGANVLTF.

This CDR3 reads CASSPLGSGRNTEAFF. In DNA, the CDR3 is TGTGCCAGCAGTCCCCTAGGATCAGGGAGGAACACTGAAGCTTTCTTT. The genes are TRBV28 and TRBJ1-1, with a weak D call TRBD1 (5 bases). Trimming stripped 5 bases from V and 1 base from J, with 17 bases between. Per the germline V gene, CDR1 is MDHEN and CDR2 is SYDVKM. This CDR3 contains 16 residues.

This chain joins TRBV7-9 and TRBJ1-1; no clear D. CDR3 length: 14 amino acids. V was clipped by 3 bases and J by 7 bases, with 15 bases between them. Germline lookup yields CDR1 SEHNR and CDR2 FQNEAQ (reference sequence). CDR3 coding DNA: TGTGCCAGCAGCTTTGCCCGAGGGATGGGTGAAGCTTTCTTT. Residues: CASSFARGMGEAFF.

The chain is built from TRBV5-1 and TRBJ2-3; 7 bases align to TRBD2. The length of the CDR3 is 15 residues. J gave up 0 bases and V 2 bases, and 3 bases lay outside the gene matches. Germline-derived CDR1 and CDR2 are SGHRS and YFSETQ. DNA for the CDR3: TGCGCCAGCAGCTTAGCGGGACGTAGCACAGATACGCAGTATTTT. This sequence encodes CASSLAGRSTDTQYF.

The chain has TRBV5-1 and TRBJ1-1, with a possible D match to TRBD1 (6 bases). The CDR3 is 15 amino acids. Trimming removed 2 bases from V and 4 bases from J, with 15 bases in between. Germline V gene lookup returns CDR1 SGHRS and CDR2 YFSETQ. CDR3 loop: CASSFGGRVGTEAFF. Here the CDR3 DNA reads TGCGCCAGCAGCTTCGGGGGGCGAGTGGGCACTGAAGCTTTCTTT.

V usage is TRBV5-4 and J usage is TRBJ2-3; TRBD2 might be the D (5 bases). The CDR3 spans 14 residues. V lost 0 bases to trimming and J lost 4 bases, with 9 bases between them. Germline V CDR1 and CDR2: SGHNT, YYREEE (reference sequence). The CDR3 loop is CASSLGRTADTQYF. The CDR3 DNA reads TGTGCCAGCAGCTTGGGTCGGACTGCAGATACGCAGTATTTT.

CDR3 nucleotides: TGTGCCAGCAGCTCCCCCCGGGGCACAGGGAACGAGCAGTACTTC. Encoded protein: CASSSPRGTGNEQYF. The genes are TRBV11-2 and TRBJ2-7; perhaps TRBD1 as D (6 bases). CDR1 SGHAT and CDR2 FQNNGV come from the germline V gene. The CDR3 contains 15 residues. V shed 4 bases and J shed 5 bases, with 18 bases lying between them.

The CDR3 is CAWGRGPFYEQYF. DNA of the CDR3: TGTGCCTGGGGTCGGGGACCGTTCTACGAGCAGTACTTC. The gene calls are TRBV30 and TRBJ2-7; either TRBD1 or TRBD2 may supply D (5 bases each). Trimming stripped 5 bases from V and 3 bases from J, with 14 bases between. The CDR3 covers 13 residues. Per germline, CDR1 GTSNPN and CDR2 SVGIG (reference sequence).